This entry lists 8 T cell receptor beta chains sequenced from one sample in a study of CD8+CD57+ T cells in acquired aplastic anemia. Patients picked for sequencing had shown CD8+CD57+ cell expansion detected by flow cytometry. Using genomic DNA as the template, TCR beta VDJ and CDR3 profiling was carried out. One entry per CDR3 protein, called by TCRdb with MiXCR from the reads. Here the sample spans about 180,000 distinct CDR3 sequences, 48% being singletons. Sequencing input: sorted CD4+, CD8+, or CD8+CD57+ T cells (not recorded which) from PBMCs. These receptor sequences come from a human donor with aplastic anemia.

This clonotype appeared many times. The chain combines TRBV10-3 with TRBJ2-1; TRBD2 matches 11 bases. Germline V gene lookup returns CDR1 ENHRY and CDR2 SYGVKD. V shed 10 bases, J shed 4 bases, and the junction held 9 bases outside the gene matches. There are 15 residues in the CDR3. The CDR3 DNA is TGTGCCACTTTTGGGACTAGCGGTCTATACAATGAGCAGTTCTTC. Translated, it gives CATFGTSGLYNEQFF.

This clonotype was observed many times. The V call is TRBV29-1, the J call TRBJ2-4; TRBD1 matches 12 bases. CDR3 length equals 16 residues. V dropped 6 bases and J dropped 7; count of bases not matched to a gene: 13. From germline, CDR1 is SQVTM and CDR2 ANQGSEA. CDR3 sequence (DNA): TGCAGCGTCCACGCGCCCCCGGGACAGGGGGCCAACATTCAGTACTTC. It specifies CSVHAPPGQGANIQYF.

This clonotype has ten or more counts. The chain links TRBV3-1 to TRBJ1-3; perhaps TRBD1 as D (6 bases). The CDR3 runs to 15 residues. Trimming took off 3 bases at V and 0 bases at J, with 9 bases between the two ends. Germline V gene sequence: CDR1 LGHDT, CDR2 YNNKEL (reference sequence). The CDR3 DNA reads TGTGCCAGCAGCCAGACAGGCCTCTCTGGAAACACCATATATTTT. It encodes CASSQTGLSGNTIYF.

At least ten counts were recorded for this clonotype. V gene TRBV15 combines with J gene TRBJ2-4; TRBD1 matches 10 bases. The germline CDR1 and CDR2 sequences are LNHNV and YYDKDF (reference sequence). V shed 0 bases, J shed 0 bases, and the junction held 8 bases outside the gene matches. CDR3 length equals 19 residues. CDR3 sequence (DNA): TGTGCCACCAGCAGAGAATCGACAGGGGGCGGTCGAGCCAAAAACATTCAGTACTTC. Residues: CATSRESTGGGRAKNIQYF.

The chain joins TRBV13 to TRBJ1-2; 12 bases align to TRBD1. V was clipped by 8 bases and J by 13 bases; unmatched bases: 11. Germline assignment: CDR1 PRHDT and CDR2 FYEKMQ (reference sequence). The length of the CDR3 is 13 residues. CDR3 amino acids: CASGPGQGAEGTF. The CDR3 DNA sequence: TGTGCCAGCGGCCCGGGACAGGGGGCCGAAGGCACCTTC.

The V call is TRBV2, the J call TRBJ1-6; TRBD1 is a possible D gene (6 bases). The V end was cut by 2 bases, the J end by 6 bases, with 8 bases between. Germline lookup yields CDR1 SNHLY and CDR2 FYNNEI. This CDR3 is 14 amino acids long. The CDR3 spells CASSEMDSNSPLHF. The CDR3 DNA sequence: TGTGCCAGCAGTGAAATGGACAGTAATTCACCCCTCCACTTT.

In its sample, this clonotype was seen many times. This chain uses TRBV29-1 with TRBJ2-7; either TRBD1 or TRBD2 may supply D (5 bases each). From germline, CDR1 is SQVTM and CDR2 ANQGSEA. The CDR3 extends over 11 amino acids. Trimming removed 5 bases from V and 9 bases from J, with 14 bases in between. The CDR3 DNA sequence: TGCAGCGTTTCGGACGGGACGTGGCAGTACTTC. Translation: CSVSDGTWQYF.

The chain has TRBV7-9 and TRBJ1-4; D may be TRBD1 (6 bases). V gave up 7 bases and J gave up 5 bases, with 17 bases separating them. The CDR3 has 15 residues. Germline-derived CDR1 and CDR2 are SEHNR and FQNEAQ (reference sequence). The CDR3 nucleotides read TGTGCCAGCAAAACCGGACACACAGGGAATGAAAAACTGTTTTTT. Protein sequence: CASKTGHTGNEKLFF.